This entry lists 16 T cell receptor beta chains sequenced from one sample in a study of blood T cell repertoires in COVID-19. Assay used: immunoSEQ multiplex PCR; TCRdb lists only in-frame clones, some missing. Of 200,000 to 300,000 clones listed, roughly 89% were seen once; the top ten hold roughly 3.7%. Sequenced: PBMCs or T cells enriched from blood (not recorded which). The source is a woman in her twenties or thirties who had recovered from COVID-19.

J is TRBJ1-1 and V is TRBV6-6; a possible D gene is TRBD1 (5 bases). The CDR3 totals 14 residues. CDR1 is MNHNY and CDR2 is SVGAGI in the germline V gene (reference sequence). V was clipped by 7 bases and J by 4 bases, with 16 bases between them. The CDR3 DNA sequence: TGTGCCAGCACCCCCGATCAGGGAAGCACTGAAGCTTTCTTT. Protein product: CASTPDQGSTEAFF.

This clone has a single count. The chain combines TRBV19 with TRBJ2-7; 14 positions match TRBD2. J lost 0 bases, V lost 4 bases, and 5 bases had no gene match. Germline V gene sequence: CDR1 LNHDA, CDR2 SQIVND (reference sequence). The CDR3 loop spans 17 amino acids. DNA of the CDR3: TGTGCCAGTAGTACGGGACTAGCGGGAGAGCCCTCCTACGAGCAGTACTTC. This translates into CASSTGLAGEPSYEQYF.

The V and J genes are TRBV30 and TRBJ1-2; weak D call: TRBD1 (5 bases). CDR1 is GTSNPN and CDR2 is SVGIG in the germline V gene (reference sequence). The V end lost 4 bases, the J end lost 5 bases, and 14 bases lay between the germline ends. The CDR3 spans 13 residues. The CDR3 loop reads CAWTPGVLYGYTF. The CDR3 nucleotides read TGTGCCTGGACCCCGGGGGTTCTTTATGGCTACACCTTC. The full variable domain, completed using reference TRBV30 and TRBJ1-2, is SQTIHQWPATLVQPVGSPLSLECTVEGTSNPNLYWYRQAAGRGLQLLFYSVGIGQISSEVPQNLSASRPQDRQFILSSKKLLLSDSGFYLCAWTPGVLYGYTFGSGTRLTVV.

The rearrangement uses TRBV5-1 and TRBJ2-3; perhaps TRBD1 as D (6 bases). There are 15 residues in the CDR3. Looked up from germline, CDR1 is SGHRS and CDR2 is YFSETQ. Between the trimmed V and J ends, which lost 2 bases and 3 bases, there was a span of 13 bases. CDR3: CASSFSGEETDTQYF. The DNA for the CDR3 is TGCGCCAGCAGCTTTTCAGGGGAAGAGACAGATACGCAGTATTTT.

V is TRBV19 and J is TRBJ1-4; no definite D call. Trimming shortened V by 4 bases and J by 0 bases, and 9 bases separated the two germline ends. The CDR3 has 15 residues. Germline V CDR1 and CDR2: LNHDA, SQIVND (reference sequence). This CDR3 is CASSRLAATNEKLFF. In DNA form, the CDR3 reads TGTGCCAGTAGTAGGTTGGCCGCAACTAATGAAAAACTGTTTTTT. Full variable domain (rest looked up from reference TRBV19 and TRBJ1-4): DGGITQSPKYLFRKEGQNVTLSCEQNLNHDAMYWYRQDPGQGLRLIYYSQIVNDFQKGDIAEGYSVSREKKESFPLTVTSAQKNPTAFYLCASSRLAATNEKLFFGSGTQLSVL.

The chain carries TRBV28 and TRBJ1-2; 9 bases fit TRBD1. Germline-derived CDR1 and CDR2 are MDHEN and SYDVKM. This CDR3 has 15 amino acids. Trimming took 3 bases from V and 4 from J; bases not matched to a gene: 6. The CDR3 sequence: CASSLWTGVGYGYTF. The CDR3 nucleotides are TGTGCCAGCAGTTTGTGGACAGGGGTTGGCTATGGCTACACCTTC.

This clone was recorded only once. The V and J genes are TRBV9 and TRBJ2-7; a possible D gene is TRBD2 (6 bases). This CDR3 spans 14 amino acids. V lost 0 bases and J 6 bases, leaving 13 bases between the germline ends. Germline-derived CDR1 and CDR2 are SGDLS and YYNGEE. CDR3 sequence (DNA): TGTGCCAGCAGCGTAGGTAGCGGAGCACGCGAGCAGTACTTC. It yields the protein CASSVGSGAREQYF.

The genes are TRBV30 and TRBJ2-7, with 7 bases lining up with TRBD2. CDR3 length: 13 residues. CDR1 is GTSNPN and CDR2 is SVGIG in the germline V gene (reference sequence). The junction had 13 bases not matched to a gene; V was cut back by 7 bases and J by 7 bases. The CDR3 region has the DNA TGTGCCTCACCGGGACCTATAGCGGGTGAGCAGTACTTC. This codes for CASPGPIAGEQYF.

This chain links TRBV28 with TRBJ1-2, with 8 bases that match TRBD1. CDR3 size: 17 residues. V was clipped by 4 bases and J by 3 bases; unmatched bases: 13. Germline assignment: CDR1 MDHEN and CDR2 SYDVKM. CDR3 DNA sequence: TGTGCCAGCAGTTCAACAGGGACAGGCCTCACTTACTATGGCTACACCTTC. Translating it yields CASSSTGTGLTYYGYTF.

This chain connects TRBV12-3 or TRBV12-4 to TRBJ1-1; TRBD1 might be the D (5 bases). The V end was cut by 5 bases, the J end by 1 base, with 8 bases between. The CDR3 is made up of 13 amino acids. The CDR3 loop reads CASSPQGNTEAFF. The CDR3 DNA is TGTGCCAGCAGTCCCCAGGGGAACACTGAAGCTTTCTTT.

CDR3 coding DNA: TGTGCCAGCAGCTTCCCCCTAGCGGGAGAGAACGAGCAGTACTTC. Its translation is CASSFPLAGENEQYF. The chain joins TRBV7-2 to TRBJ2-7; TRBD2 matches at 10 bases. Germline lookup yields CDR1 SGHTA and CDR2 FQGNSA. This CDR3 has 15 residues. V shed 3 bases and J 5 bases; nucleotides not matched to a gene: 7.

This chain joins TRBV5-6 and TRBJ1-5; D gene ambiguous. CDR1 SGHDT and CDR2 YYEEEE come from the germline V gene. The CDR3 runs 16 residues. Deletions cut 1 base from V and 10 bases from J, with 21 bases between. DNA for the CDR3: TGTGCCAGCAGCTTGTTCCGTGGTGGGAGGGATAGCCCCCAGCATTTT. As protein: CASSLFRGGRDSPQHF.

This chain joins TRBV19 and TRBJ1-2, with D perhaps TRBD1 (6 bases). The germline V gene encodes CDR1 LNHDA and CDR2 SQIVND (reference sequence). CDR3 length equals 13 residues. The V end lost 3 bases, the J end lost 8 bases, and 13 bases lay between the germline ends. This chain's CDR3 is CASSIVGASGYTF. Written as DNA, the CDR3 is TGTGCCAGTAGTATTGTGGGGGCGAGCGGCTACACCTTC.

The V gene is TRBV7-9, the J gene TRBJ2-7; 12 bases map to TRBD2. This CDR3 comprises 14 residues. V dropped 5 bases and J dropped 6; count of bases not matched to a gene: 5. Germline CDR1 is SEHNR and CDR2 is FQNEAQ (reference sequence). In DNA form, the CDR3 reads TGTGCCAGCAGCGAACCGGGACTAGCGGGCGAGCAGTACTTC. It yields the protein CASSEPGLAGEQYF.

The chain combines TRBV11-1 with TRBJ1-4; 9 nucleotides line up with TRBD1. CDR3 length: 15 amino acids. The germline V gene encodes CDR1 SGHAT and CDR2 FQDESV (reference sequence). The ends lost 4 bases at V and 5 bases at J; junction bases unmatched: 5. The DNA of the CDR3 is TGTGCCAGCAGCTCCGGGACAGGGAGGAATGAAAAACTGTTTTTT. Protein product: CASSSGTGRNEKLFF.

This chain connects TRBV28 to TRBJ1-6, with 7 bases aligning to TRBD1. V lost 8 bases and J lost 0; bases outside the gene matches: 13. Germline V gene lookup returns CDR1 MDHEN and CDR2 SYDVKM. The CDR3 totals 18 residues. CDR3 sequence (DNA): TGTGCCAGCTCCGACGCAAGGGGACAGATCTCCTATAATTCACCCCTCCACTTT. Protein sequence: CASSDARGQISYNSPLHF.